One TCR beta chain is described in this entry. The entry originates in a study of blood T cell repertoires in COVID-19. Turning to the study itself: Whether acute or convalescent, the COVID-19 samples came from the United States, Italy and Spain.

Assay: immunoSEQ multiplex PCR; the TCRdb copy retains only in-frame clones and omits some. The sample contains roughly 39,000 clones, around 83% of which appear only once. The sample comprised peripheral blood. The TCR sequence derives from a man aged 55 to 70 with acute or convalescent COVID-19.

The DNA for the CDR3 is TGTGCCAGCAGCTCCGGACAACTGGGCACAGATACGCAGTATTTT. Amino acid sequence: CASSSGQLGTDTQYF. The chain is built from TRBV9 and TRBJ2-3, with D maybe TRBD1 (5 bases). The CDR3 totals 15 residues. Germline V gives CDR1 SGDLS, CDR2 YYNGEE. V lost 4 bases and J 1 base, leaving 13 bases between the germline ends. The whole variable domain, remainder taken from reference TRBV9 and TRBJ2-3, is DSGVTQTPKHLITATGQRVTLRCSPRSGDLSVYWYQQSLDQGLQFLIQYYNGEERAKGNILERFSAQQFPDLHSELNLSSLELGDSALYFCASSSGQLGTDTQYFGPGTRLTVL.